This section outlines one TCR beta chain sequence together with its context. This clonotype was detected only a few times. This clone's antigen is unknown. No base quality information exists; no much larger clone differs at one position. This sample is drawn from a study of T cells after yellow fever vaccination (dated by TCRdb to between 2019 and 2020). Background on the whole study: The SMART-Seq v4 Ultra Low Input RNA kit was used to prepare libraries from fractions with low cell numbers. The cohort comprised two healthy male donors, one aged 18 to 30 and one aged 30 to 40 years. Bulk PBMC replicates and cell subsets were isolated from blood drawn at multiple timepoints before and after both primary and secondary immunization. To follow T-cell clones before and after primary and booster YFV17D yellow fever vaccination, bulk TCR alpha and beta repertoires were sequenced over time. What the work shows at the level of the full study, not this receptor alone: Compared with the primary T-cell response, the secondary T-cell response was faster but weaker, reaching its peak on day 5 rather than on day 15. A small share of clonotypes was detected in both CD4 and CD8 compartments, with the overlap likely arising from convergent recombination. After the booster, most of the clones that had expanded following primary vaccination were detected again (roughly 97% of CD4 and around 88% of CD8), which suggests that memory was broadly maintained. Computational filtering was required because FACS-sorted repertoires could contain abundant contaminating clonotypes from the bulk population. The study included only a couple of donors, which limits how far the findings can be generalized.

V is shortened by 0 bases, J by 6 bases, and the region joining them spans 7 bases. The germline V gene encodes CDR1 SGHNT and CDR2 YYREEE (reference sequence). The CDR3 covers 13 residues, taking in both the cysteine and the phenylalanine. Only CDR3 DNA remains: 39 bases, in frame from the first base. TCR cDNA was synthesized by 5'RACE template switching, through which a universal primer site and unique molecular identifiers were introduced. Priming for cDNA synthesis came from both the TCR alpha and TCR beta constant segments. Library amplification involved two PCR steps, and the second step added sample barcodes and sequencing adapters. Sequencing of libraries was done on Illumina HiSeq 2500 (2x100 bp) or NovaSeq (2x150 bp). On the authors' methods: Demultiplexing of reads and collapsing into UMI consensus sequences were performed with MIGEC, and V(D)J alignment was carried out with MiXCR. Vaccine-responding clonotypes were defined with edgeR using replicate PBMC samples, requiring FDR below 0.01 and a log2 fold change above 5 up to day 15. Each bulk clonotype received a CD4 or CD8 identity based on whether the sequenced CD4 or CD8 repertoire contained that clonotype at higher abundance. TCRdb redid the processing of the public reads, applying fastp at Q25 and MiXCR, and retained in-frame beta chains. Each CDR3 protein appears once, grouped with its most common genes and DNA. None of the V and J calls come from the authors' own analysis; TCRdb made them. This sample holds under 600,000 distinct CDR3 sequences; about 13% were observed only once. The ten largest clones add up to over 11% of the sample.

This specimen's treatment or condition label, per the study, means: live attenuated yellow fever vaccine strain. At each blood-draw timepoint, two biological replicates of bulk PBMCs were collected. PBMCs were isolated from peripheral blood using a standard Ficoll-Paque protocol. RNA was extracted with TriZol from bulk PBMCs, CD4 and CD8 fractions, and dextramer-positive and dextramer-negative fractions. This sequence was found in a man aged 25 to 45 who received the YFV17D yellow fever vaccine. The sequence joins TRBV5-4 to TRBJ2-4; the D gene remains uncertain. Sample: PBMCs, taken on the day of the yellow fever booster vaccination. The CDR3 loop reads CASSLGGRNIQYF. The DNA sequence reads TGTGCCAGCAGCTTGGGAGGACGAAACATTCAGTACTTC. The CDR3 plus the reference TRBV5-4 and TRBJ2-4 genes for the other parts give the full variable domain: ETGVTQSPTHLIKTRGQQVTLRCSSQSGHNTVSWYQQALGQGPQFIFQYYREEENGRGNFPPRFSGLQFPNYSSELNVNALELDDSALYLCASSLGGRNIQYFGAGTRLSVL.